This T cell receptor (beta chain) was sequenced during a study of a mutant IDH1 vaccine in newly diagnosed glioma. In the study overall: Treated patients comprised approximately 60% males and approximately 40% females, mean age roughly 44 years. Prior therapy was radiotherapy, temozolomide, or both; most received both. Study outcomes and limitations: Among top peripheral T cell clonotypes, changes seemed unrelated to pseudoprogression. There were vaccine-induced immune responses in 90% to 95% of the patients.

Time point in this sample: week 5, during vaccination. In the vaccine, a single dose held 300 ug of the mutant IDH1 20-mer peptide, along with topical imiquimod. Comment on this clone: Its specificity is not known.

The length of the CDR3 is 15 residues. The V and J ends lost 5 bases and 6 bases, in that order; junction bases with no gene match: 11. In germline, CDR1 is SGHAT, CDR2 FQNNGV. Profiling relied on immunoSEQ multiplex PCR, and the TCRdb table lists in-frame clones only, not all of them. The data show about 40,000 clones, more than 85% seen once. The input for sequencing was PBMCs, taken from a glioma patient whose treatment included an IDH1 peptide vaccine. This sequence was found in a man in his forties or fifties with glioma. The rearrangement uses TRBV11-2 and TRBJ2-3; TRBD1 aligns across 7 bases. The DNA for the CDR3 is TGTGCCAGCAGCCTCCGACAGGGATCATTGGATACGCAGTATTTT. It translates to CASSLRQGSLDTQYF.